This TCR beta chain originates from a study of cytomegalovirus exposure and HLA in healthy donors. Study results and limitations: Across all donors, roughly uniform sequencing depth was an assumption of the presence/absence analyses. TCR beta V- and J-gene trimming was later associated with a missense DCLRE1C variant. One cluster of highly shared sequence variants probably arose as a sequencing artifact.

This CDR3 is 15 amino acids long. Germline CDR1 SNHLY, CDR2 FYNNEI. J was trimmed by 4 bases and V by 6 bases; bases with no gene match: 9. Worth noting for this clone: What it recognizes is unknown.

PCR employed 60 Vbeta and 13 Jbeta primers. Authors' analysis steps: In a later analysis, of roughly 73 million unique beta chains, about 10 million appeared in at least two donors. Data came from immunoSEQ multiplex PCR; TCRdb stores just in-frame clones and leaves some out. V, J and clone size are taken as reported in that table, and D and trimming were inferred from the DNA itself. The table records around 120,000 clones, around two thirds of them present only once. The sequence was collected from a woman aged 40-49 years in good health and CMV-seropositive. The sample was PBMCs. The chain is built from TRBV2 and TRBJ1-1; 9 nucleotides agree with TRBD1. CDR3 residues: CASSNRDRVSTEAFF. The CDR3 DNA reads TGTGCCAGCAGCAACCGGGACAGGGTGAGCACTGAAGCTTTCTTT.